The 25 T cell receptor beta chains presented below share a single source sample, sequenced in a study of T cells in Graves' hyperthyroidism and ophthalmopathy (dated by TCRdb to the late 2010s). To prepare the library, multiplex PCR was applied. Sequenced using an Illumina HiSeq 2000. Amplification of TCR beta CDR3 regions was carried out from RNA transcripts. The first round of RT-PCR for the TCR CDR3 was performed with the HTBI primer set and the Qiagen OneStep RT-PCR kit. Starting from the raw public reads, TCRdb applied fastp trimming at Q25, assembled clones with MiXCR and retained in-frame beta chains. CDR3 protein duplicates are merged, each entry listing the most common genes and DNA. For this sample there are roughly 380,000 distinct CDR3 sequences; 13% appear just once. The ten biggest clones cover less than 25% of the sample. The sequenced sample was blood. These receptors all stem from a man between 25 and 39 years old with Graves' hyperthyroidism that later progressed to Graves' ophthalmopathy.

This clonotype was counted many times. This sequence joins TRBV7-3 and TRBJ2-3; D remains unclear. Germline V gene lookup returns CDR1 SGHTA and CDR2 FQGTGA. The ends were cut back, 2 bases at V and 2 bases at J, with 11 bases in the middle. This CDR3 spans 15 amino acids. CDR3 nucleotide sequence: TGTGCCAGCAGCTTACACACCAGAACCACAGATACGCAGTATTTT. This encodes CASSLHTRTTDTQYF.

This clonotype appeared many times. Germline is not matched at one junction end, which may reflect a read error. This rearrangement joins TRBV12-3 or TRBV12-4 to TRBJ1-2; D gene unclear. CDR3 length equals 14 residues. CDR3 in amino acids: CASSLEGTYWGYTF. For the CDR3, the DNA is TGTGCCAGCAGCTTAGAGGGCACCTACTGGGGCTACACCTTC.

The table lists this clonotype with many counts. J is TRBJ1-2 and V is TRBV28, with 7 bases lining up with TRBD1. Germline values: CDR1 MDHEN, CDR2 SYDVKM. Trimming removed 8 bases from V and 4 bases from J; junction bases left unmatched: 10. This CDR3 is 14 amino acids long. The CDR3 nucleotides read TGTGCCAGCCGTTACCCGACAGGGATCTATGGCTACACCTTC. It codes for CASRYPTGIYGYTF.

This clonotype has only a few counts. The J gene is TRBJ2-3, the V gene TRBV27, with D unresolved. This CDR3 contains 16 residues. Trimming cost V 7 bases and J 4 bases, with 21 bases left between them. The germline V gene has CDR1 MNHEY and CDR2 SMNVEV (reference sequence). This CDR3 is CASTLTKGVIPDTQYF. In DNA, the CDR3 is TGTGCCAGCACCCTAACGAAAGGCGTTATACCAGATACGCAGTATTTT.

This clonotype was counted between two and nine times. V gene TRBV24-1 combines with J gene TRBJ2-1; D ambiguous. The ends were cut back, 4 bases at V and 9 bases at J, with 12 bases in the middle. In germline, CDR1 is KGHDR, CDR2 SFDVKD. This CDR3 spans 13 amino acids. DNA for the CDR3: TGTGCCACCAGTGACCACCAAGCCGCTGAGCAGTTCTTC. Residues: CATSDHQAAEQFF.

The rearrangement uses TRBV20-1 and TRBJ1-1; D is undetermined. CDR1 and CDR2 from the germline V gene are DFQATT and SNEGSKA (reference sequence). With 1 base removed from V and 6 bases from J, the gap between germline ends came to 9 bases. This CDR3 contains 12 residues. CDR3 DNA: TGCAGTGCTAGAGTGAGCGACCCTGAAGCTTTCTTT. This codes for CSARVSDPEAFF.

This clonotype was detected a few times. The chain uses TRBV4-1 and TRBJ2-7; TRBD2 aligns across 8 bases. This CDR3 is built from 14 residues. The trim removed 1 base at V and 5 bases at J, leaving 4 bases unmatched. CDR1 and CDR2 from the germline V gene are MGHRA and YSYEKL. The DNA for the CDR3 is TGCGCCAGCAGCCAAGGCCTCGGGGGGGACGAGCAGTACTTC. Encoded protein: CASSQGLGGDEQYF.

This clonotype was detected ten times or more. The chain combines TRBV28 with TRBJ1-5; D unclear. V dropped 3 bases and J dropped 2 bases, with 11 bases sitting between them. Germline CDR1 MDHEN, CDR2 SYDVKM. This CDR3 is 15 amino acids long. CDR3 protein: CASSFGDRGNQPQHF. The DNA of the CDR3 is TGTGCCAGCAGTTTCGGGGATAGGGGCAATCAGCCCCAGCATTTT.

This clonotype was seen ten or more times. This chain links TRBV7-9 with TRBJ1-2; D is ambiguous. There are 13 residues in the CDR3. Looked up from germline, CDR1 is SEHNR and CDR2 is FQNEAQ (reference sequence). The V end lost 4 bases, the J end lost 4 bases, and 10 bases lay between the germline ends. The CDR3 is CASSSRHSYGYTF. The CDR3 DNA reads TGTGCCAGCAGCTCCAGACATTCCTATGGCTACACCTTC.

This clonotype was seen a few times. The chain carries TRBV12-3 or TRBV12-4 and TRBJ1-6; unclear D gene. The CDR3 runs to 16 residues. The V end lost 2 bases, the J end lost 5 bases, and 13 bases lay between the germline ends. CDR3 region: CASSLSIRIHNSPLHF. CDR3 DNA sequence: TGTGCCAGCAGTTTAAGTATTAGGATCCATAATTCACCCCTCCACTTT.

In its sample, this clonotype was seen many times. The chain employs TRBV20-1 and TRBJ1-2; 9 positions match TRBD1. This CDR3 spans 13 amino acids. Germline CDR1 reads DFQATT; CDR2 reads SNEGSKA (reference sequence). The V segment lost 3 bases and the J segment 8 bases; nucleotides outside the gene matches: 7. Here the CDR3 reads CSARDRGFRGYTF. In DNA, the CDR3 is TGCAGTGCTAGGGACAGGGGATTTCGGGGCTACACCTTC.

V usage is TRBV15 and J usage is TRBJ1-2, with 7 bases lining up with TRBD1. The CDR3 has 16 amino acids. CDR1 is LNHNV, CDR2 YYDKDF, per germline (reference sequence). Trimming at V came to 4 bases and at J to 4 bases, leaving 12 bases not matched to a gene. CDR3 DNA: TGTGCCACCAGCAACCTCCAGGGGGGCGCAGGCTATGGCTACACCTTC. Translated: CATSNLQGGAGYGYTF.

This clonotype occurred many times. The chain combines TRBV28 with TRBJ2-5; D might be TRBD2 (7 bases). The germline CDR1 and CDR2 sequences are MDHEN and SYDVKM. V lost 5 bases and J 4 bases, leaving 20 bases between the germline ends. The CDR3 is 16 residues long. The CDR3 sequence is CASSEGGQRGRETQYF. The CDR3 bases are TGTGCCAGCAGTGAGGGAGGACAGCGGGGTCGAGAGACCCAGTACTTC. Filled out from reference TRBV28 and TRBJ2-5, the complete variable domain reads DVKVTQSSRYLVKRTGEKVFLECVQDMDHENMFWYRQDPGLGLRLIYFSYDVKMKEKGDIPEGYSVSREKKERFSLILESASTNQTSMYLCASSEGGQRGRETQYFGPGTRLLVL.

The chain has TRBV14 and TRBJ2-3, with D perhaps TRBD2 (6 bases). Germline V gene lookup returns CDR1 SGHDN and CDR2 FVKESK. CDR3 length: 12 residues. The V and J ends lost 10 bases and 6 bases respectively, with 14 bases between them. In DNA form, the CDR3 reads TGTGCCACCTCCGGAGGGTACGATACGCAGTATTTT. Amino acid sequence: CATSGGYDTQYF.

This rearrangement joins TRBV29-1 to TRBJ2-3; 9 nucleotides match TRBD2. The J segment lost 4 bases and the V segment lost 2 bases, leaving 7 bases of the junction unmatched. This CDR3 spans 15 amino acids. Germline CDR1 reads SQVTM; CDR2 reads ANQGSEA. In nucleotides, the CDR3 is TGCAGCGTTGAACCAGCGGGGGGCGCCCCAGATACGCAGTATTTT. This encodes CSVEPAGGAPDTQYF.

This clonotype was picked up many times. The chain uses TRBV27 and TRBJ1-1; tentatively, D is TRBD1 (5 bases). Trimming stripped 6 bases from V and 4 bases from J, with 15 bases between. Germline V gives CDR1 MNHEY, CDR2 SMNVEV (reference sequence). The CDR3 sequence is 14 residues long. The DNA for the CDR3 is TGTGCCAGCAGCTGGGGAATCCAGGGCACTGAAGCTTTCTTT. As protein: CASSWGIQGTEAFF.

The gene calls are TRBV5-6 and TRBJ2-7; D remains ambiguous. This CDR3 region has 12 residues. The V gene's germline CDR1 is SGHDT and CDR2 YYEEEE. V lost 7 bases to trimming and J lost 3 bases, with 11 bases between them. CDR3 sequence reads: CASGPDGYEQYF. CDR3 bases: TGTGCCAGCGGCCCGGACGGCTACGAGCAGTACTTC.

This clonotype turned up a few times. The V gene is TRBV20-1, the J gene TRBJ2-2; TRBD2 is a possible D gene (5 bases). V lost 2 bases and J lost 0, with 10 bases in between. The germline CDR1 and CDR2 sequences are DFQATT and SNEGSKA (reference sequence). This CDR3 comprises 15 residues. The CDR3 coding sequence is TGCAGTGCTAGAATTACTAGTACGAACACCGGGGAGCTGTTTTTT. It encodes CSARITSTNTGELFF.

This clonotype was seen a handful of times. This chain joins TRBV13 and TRBJ2-1, with D possibly being TRBD1 (5 bases). Deletions cut 2 bases from V and 8 bases from J, with 10 bases between. Germline V gene lookup returns CDR1 PRHDT and CDR2 FYEKMQ (reference sequence). This CDR3 comprises 13 residues. The CDR3, as DNA: TGTGCCAGCAGCTTATCAGGGAAGCATGAGCAGTTCTTC. Amino acids: CASSLSGKHEQFF.

This chain uses TRBV19 with TRBJ1-5; 9 nucleotides match TRBD1. There are 18 residues in the CDR3. With V trimmed by 3 bases and J by 6 bases, 15 bases remained unmatched. Germline CDR1 and CDR2: LNHDA and SQIVND (reference sequence). The CDR3 sequence is CASSMAPQGAKLGQPQHF. The CDR3 bases are TGTGCCAGTAGTATGGCCCCACAGGGGGCAAAGTTGGGTCAGCCCCAGCATTTT. The complete variable domain, with remaining parts taken from reference TRBV19 and TRBJ1-5, reads DGGITQSPKYLFRKEGQNVTLSCEQNLNHDAMYWYRQDPGQGLRLIYYSQIVNDFQKGDIAEGYSVSREKKESFPLTVTSAQKNPTAFYLCASSMAPQGAKLGQPQHFGDGTRLSIL.

There are a few counts of this clonotype. The chain uses TRBV5-1 and TRBJ1-2; D unresolved. Germline V gene lookup returns CDR1 SGHRS and CDR2 YFSETQ. The CDR3 is 13 residues long. V was pared by 1 base and J by 3 bases, with 7 bases between. The CDR3, as DNA: TGCGCCAGCAGCTTGCTTGGGGACTATGGCTACACCTTC. Translation: CASSLLGDYGYTF. The full variable domain, rest sourced from reference TRBV5-1 and TRBJ1-2, is KAGVTQTPRYLIKTRGQQVTLSCSPISGHRSVSWYQQTPGQGLQFLFEYFSETQRNKGNFPGRFSGRQFSNSRSEMNVSTLELGDSALYLCASSLLGDYGYTFGSGTRLTVV.

This clonotype was seen at least ten times. The J gene is TRBJ1-1, the V gene TRBV27; tentatively, D is TRBD1 (6 bases). The CDR3 is 15 residues long. Germline CDR1 is MNHEY and CDR2 is SMNVEV (reference sequence). V was cut by 3 bases and J by 1 base, with 12 bases left in between. CDR3 bases: TGTGCCAGCAGTTTGGACAGCCTTTCGAACACTGAAGCTTTCTTT. It codes for CASSLDSLSNTEAFF.

This clonotype was detected many times. This chain uses TRBV24-1 with TRBJ1-6, with a tentative D call TRBD1 (5 bases). Germline CDR1 and CDR2: KGHDR and SFDVKD. V lost 4 bases and J lost 0, with 15 bases in between. The CDR3 length is 18 residues. The CDR3 DNA sequence: TGTGCCACCAGTGACCATGACAGAGAAAGCTCCTATAATTCACCCCTCCACTTT. Its translation: CATSDHDRESSYNSPLHF.

The genes are TRBV7-9 and TRBJ2-2; D is undetermined. Trimming stripped 5 bases from V and 6 bases from J, with 22 bases between. Germline loops: CDR1 SEHNR, CDR2 FQNEAQ (reference sequence). This CDR3 has 17 amino acids. The CDR3 sequence: CASSPLYPRRFSGELFF. The CDR3 bases are TGTGCCAGCAGCCCATTATATCCTCGAAGGTTTTCCGGGGAGCTGTTTTTT. The whole variable domain, filled in from reference TRBV7-9 and TRBJ2-2, reads DTGVSQNPRHKITKRGQNVTFRCDPISEHNRLYWYRQTLGQGPEFLTYFQNEAQLEKSRLLSDRFSAERPKGSFSTLEIQRTEQGDSAMYLCASSPLYPRRFSGELFFGEGSRLTVL.

This clonotype was detected many times. The gene calls are TRBV28 and TRBJ1-5, with D uncertain. This CDR3 is built from 14 residues. Trimming stripped 1 base from V and 5 bases from J, with 9 bases between. From germline, CDR1 is MDHEN and CDR2 SYDVKM. The CDR3 DNA reads TGTGCCAGCAGTTTATTAACAGAGGATCAGCCCCAGCATTTT. Translating it yields CASSLLTEDQPQHF.